This entry is about one TCR beta chain. These data originate in a study of blood T cell repertoires in COVID-19. For the study at large: The analysed material was cDNA or gDNA that came from T cells, B-cell-depleted T cells, or PBMCs.

Profiled with immunoSEQ multiplex PCR; TCRdb holds only in-frame clones, not every one. Here the sample spans approximately 90,000 clones, approximately 79% being singletons. Germline lookup yields CDR1 SGHDN and CDR2 FVKESK. Trimming removed 0 bases at V and 2 bases at J, with 11 bases between. The CDR3 length is 15 residues. The rearrangement joins TRBV14 to TRBJ2-7; D might be TRBD1 (5 bases). The clonotype was recovered from a man aged 70-80 years with acute or convalescent COVID-19. Sequencing was performed on peripheral blood. CDR3 region: CASSQDPGRAYEQYF. In DNA, the CDR3 is TGTGCCAGCAGCCAAGATCCTGGCAGGGCCTACGAGCAGTACTTC.